These T cell receptor beta chains were read from a single sample in a study of T-cell reconstitution after alpha-beta-depleted transplantation in children. Each CDR3 protein is one row after TCRdb ran MiXCR on the PCR reads. The table shows fewer than 550,000 distinct CDR3 sequences, with roughly 10% occurring only once. The specimen was PBMCs, mostly from graft donor cells, collected 180 days after TCRalphabeta/CD19-depleted stem cell transplant. These receptors all come from a female patient aged 2-15 years who had a stem cell transplant for aplastic anemia, so the T cells may come from the graft donor. The CDR3 runs from the conserved cysteine through the conserved F or W. Fields, in order: clone size, V gene, J gene, D gene, CDR3 protein, CDR3 DNA. A D gene is named only where the DNA matches it firmly. A row's size may be missing; if present it is once, few, many or a size class.

size: .; V: TRBV18; J: TRBJ1-1; D: .; CDR3: CASSPRSEAFF; DNA: TGTGCCAGCTCACCGCGAAGTGAAGCTTTCTTT
size: .; V: TRBV4-3; J: TRBJ1-4; D: .; CDR3: CASSQSTDFNEKLFF; DNA: TGCGCCAGCAGCCAATCTACAGACTTTAATGAAAAACTGTTTTTT
size: .; V: TRBV20-1; J: TRBJ2-3; D: TRBD1; CDR3: CSARGGWDRGQDTQYF; DNA: TGCAGTGCTAGAGGGGGTTGGGACAGGGGGCAGGATACGCAGTATTTT
size: few; V: TRBV15; J: TRBJ2-1; D: .; CDR3: CATSWSSNGEQFF; DNA: TGTGCCACCAGCTGGAGCTCCAACGGGGAGCAGTTCTTC
size: few; V: TRBV7-2; J: TRBJ2-5; D: .; CDR3: CASSLDVETQYF; DNA: TGTGCCAGCAGCTTAGACGTTGAGACCCAGTACTTC
size: many; V: TRBV6-2/TRBV6-3; J: TRBJ2-2; D: TRBD2; CDR3: CASSYLAATGELFF; DNA: TGTGCCAGCAGTTACCTAGCGGCTACCGGGGAGCTGTTTTTT
size: many; V: TRBV29-1; J: TRBJ2-1; D: TRBD2; CDR3: CSVAGTSGSIEQFF; DNA: TGCAGCGTTGCGGGGACTAGCGGGAGTATTGAGCAGTTCTTC
size: .; V: TRBV12-3/TRBV12-4; J: TRBJ2-1; D: .; CDR3: CASRRDSRLEAYNEQFF; DNA: TGTGCCAGCAGGCGGGACTCTCGACTAGAAGCGTACAATGAGCAGTTCTTC
size: few; V: TRBV29-1; J: TRBJ2-3; D: TRBD2; CDR3: CSVEGFSGRTADTQYF; DNA: TGCAGCGTTGAAGGGTTTAGCGGGAGGACTGCGGATACGCAGTATTTT
size: few; V: TRBV7-2; J: TRBJ1-5; D: .; CDR3: CASGSQGGQPQHF; DNA: TGTGCCAGCGGATCACAGGGAGGGCAGCCCCAGCATTTT
size: .; V: TRBV4-1; J: TRBJ2-2; D: .; CDR3: CASSQVLRTRKPDTGELFF; DNA: TGCGCCAGCAGCCAAGTCCTCCGCACACGTAAACCAGACACCGGGGAGCTGTTTTTT
size: .; V: TRBV12-3/TRBV12-4; J: TRBJ2-7; D: .; CDR3: CASSIRAVGTYEQYF; DNA: TGTGCCAGCAGCATTAGGGCCGTGGGGACCTACGAGCAGTACTTC
size: few; V: TRBV20-1; J: TRBJ2-7; D: .; CDR3: CSRRRAENEQYF; DNA: TGCAGTCGGCGGAGGGCAGAGAACGAGCAGTACTTC
size: many; V: TRBV7-8; J: TRBJ2-2; D: .; CDR3: CASSFRHMNTGELFF; DNA: TGTGCCAGCAGCTTTCGCCACATGAACACCGGGGAGCTGTTTTTT
size: .; V: TRBV25-1; J: TRBJ2-1; D: TRBD2; CDR3: CASSDGTTPWGQFF; DNA: TGTGCCAGCAGTGACGGGACTACCCCGTGGGGGCAGTTCTTC
size: few; V: TRBV20-1; J: TRBJ1-3; D: .; CDR3: CSARGAAGSGNTIYF; DNA: TGCAGTGCTAGAGGAGCCGCAGGGTCGGGAAACACCATATATTTT
size: few; V: TRBV30; J: TRBJ1-2; D: .; CDR3: CAWSAMGRFHTF; DNA: TGTGCCTGGAGTGCCATGGGACGCTTTCACACCTTC
size: few; V: TRBV10-3; J: TRBJ1-1; D: TRBD1; CDR3: CAISEPSTGVGTEAFF; DNA: TGTGCCATCAGTGAGCCTTCGACAGGGGTTGGCACTGAAGCTTTCTTT
size: few; V: TRBV20-1; J: TRBJ2-5; D: TRBD1; CDR3: CSAYGRDRDSGRTQYF; DNA: TGCAGTGCTTATGGCCGGGACAGGGATTCCGGTCGGACCCAGTACTTC
size: .; V: TRBV5-1; J: TRBJ1-1; D: .; CDR3: CASSLALRGHTEAFF; DNA: TGCGCCAGCAGCTTGGCCTTACGTGGCCACACTGAAGCTTTCTTT
size: .; V: TRBV7-2; J: TRBJ2-7; D: TRBD2; CDR3: CASSPNPPSGRSHEQYF; DNA: TGTGCCAGCAGCCCTAACCCTCCTAGCGGGAGATCCCACGAGCAGTACTTC
size: .; V: TRBV12-3/TRBV12-4; J: TRBJ1-3; D: TRBD1; CDR3: CASSLGQGSGNTIYF; DNA: TGTGCCAGCAGTTTGGGACAGGGGTCAGGAAACACCATATATTTT
size: many; V: TRBV20-1; J: TRBJ2-2; D: .; CDR3: CSARSQNTGELFF; DNA: TGCAGTGCTAGAAGTCAGAACACCGGGGAGCTGTTTTTT
size: .; V: TRBV11-2; J: TRBJ2-6; D: TRBD2; CDR3: CASSLNPGLVIPGANVLTF; DNA: TGTGCCAGCAGCCTAAACCCGGGACTAGTGATTCCTGGGGCCAACGTCCTGACTTTC
size: .; V: TRBV7-8; J: TRBJ1-5; D: TRBD1; CDR3: CASNRDRDQPQHF; DNA: TGTGCCAGCAACCGGGACAGGGATCAGCCCCAGCATTTT
size: .; V: TRBV7-9; J: TRBJ2-2; D: .; CDR3: CASSLDGVNTGELFF; DNA: TGTGCCAGCAGCTTGGACGGAGTTAACACCGGGGAGCTGTTTTTT